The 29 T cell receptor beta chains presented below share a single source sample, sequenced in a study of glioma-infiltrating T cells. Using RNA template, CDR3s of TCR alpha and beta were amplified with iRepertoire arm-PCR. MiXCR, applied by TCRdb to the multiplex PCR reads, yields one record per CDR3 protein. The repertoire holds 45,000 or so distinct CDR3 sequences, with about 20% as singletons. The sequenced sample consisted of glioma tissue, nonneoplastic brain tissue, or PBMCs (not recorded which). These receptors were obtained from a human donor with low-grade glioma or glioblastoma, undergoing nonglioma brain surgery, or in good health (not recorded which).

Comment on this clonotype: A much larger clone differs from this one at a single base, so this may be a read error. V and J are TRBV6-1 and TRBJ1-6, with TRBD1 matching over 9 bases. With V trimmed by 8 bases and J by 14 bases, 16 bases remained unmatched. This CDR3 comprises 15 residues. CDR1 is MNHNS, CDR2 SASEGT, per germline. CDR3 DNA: TGTGCCAGCGGTATAACTCGGACAGGGGTATCATCCCTCCACTTT. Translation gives CASGITRTGVSSLHF.

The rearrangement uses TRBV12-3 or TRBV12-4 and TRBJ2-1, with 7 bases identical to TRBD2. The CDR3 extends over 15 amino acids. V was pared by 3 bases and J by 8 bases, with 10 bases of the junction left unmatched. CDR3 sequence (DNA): TGTGCCAGCAGTTTGGGGCAGGCTGGGGGGGATGAGCAGTTCTTC. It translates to CASSLGQAGGDEQFF.

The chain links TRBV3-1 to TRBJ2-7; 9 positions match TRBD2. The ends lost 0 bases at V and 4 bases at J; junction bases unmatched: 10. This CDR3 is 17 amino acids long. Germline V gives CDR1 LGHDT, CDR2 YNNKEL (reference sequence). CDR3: CASSQDNSGSPGYEQYF. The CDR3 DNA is TGTGCCAGCAGCCAAGATAATAGCGGGAGCCCGGGTTACGAGCAGTACTTC.

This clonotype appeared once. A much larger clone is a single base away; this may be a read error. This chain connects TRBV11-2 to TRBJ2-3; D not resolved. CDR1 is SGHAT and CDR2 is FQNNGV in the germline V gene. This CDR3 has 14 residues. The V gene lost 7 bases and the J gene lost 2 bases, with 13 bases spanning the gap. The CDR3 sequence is CASIWQASTDTQYF. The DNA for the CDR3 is TGTGCCAGCATCTGGCAGGCATCCACAGATACGCAGTATTTT.

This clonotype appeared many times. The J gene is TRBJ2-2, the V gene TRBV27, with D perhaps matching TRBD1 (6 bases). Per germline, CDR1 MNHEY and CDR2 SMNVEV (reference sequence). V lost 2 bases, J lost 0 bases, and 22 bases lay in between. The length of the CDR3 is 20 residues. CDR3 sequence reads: CASSLRGSLGLRPNTGELFF. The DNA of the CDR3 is TGTGCCAGCAGTTTAAGGGGGAGTCTAGGGCTCCGCCCGAACACCGGGGAGCTGTTTTTT.

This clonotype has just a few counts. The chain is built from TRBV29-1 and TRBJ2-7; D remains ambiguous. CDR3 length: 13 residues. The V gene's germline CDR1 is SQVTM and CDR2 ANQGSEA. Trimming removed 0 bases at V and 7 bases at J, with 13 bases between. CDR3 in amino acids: CSVEDTRSGEQYF. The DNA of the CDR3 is TGCAGCGTTGAAGATACGAGGTCTGGAGAGCAGTACTTC.

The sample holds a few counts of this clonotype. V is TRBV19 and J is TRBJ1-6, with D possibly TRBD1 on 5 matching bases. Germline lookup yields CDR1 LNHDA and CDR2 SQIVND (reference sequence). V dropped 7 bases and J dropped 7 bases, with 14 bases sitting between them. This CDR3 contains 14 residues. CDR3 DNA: TGTGCCAGTACCCACGACAGTAACAATTCACCCCTCCACTTT. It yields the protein CASTHDSNNSPLHF.

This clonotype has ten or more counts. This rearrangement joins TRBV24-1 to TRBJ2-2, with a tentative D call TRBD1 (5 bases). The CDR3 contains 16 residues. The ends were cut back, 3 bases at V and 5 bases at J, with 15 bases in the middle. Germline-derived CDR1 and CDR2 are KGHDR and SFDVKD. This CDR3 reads CATSDGADRVTGELFF. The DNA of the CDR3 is TGTGCCACCAGTGATGGGGCCGATCGCGTAACCGGGGAGCTGTTTTTT.

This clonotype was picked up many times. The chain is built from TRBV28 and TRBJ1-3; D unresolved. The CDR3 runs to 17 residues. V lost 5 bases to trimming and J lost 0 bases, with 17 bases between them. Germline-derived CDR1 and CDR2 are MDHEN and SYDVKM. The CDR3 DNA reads TGTGCCAGCAGTAGCGTATCGTTGGGGAACTCTGGAAACACCATATATTTT. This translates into CASSSVSLGNSGNTIYF.

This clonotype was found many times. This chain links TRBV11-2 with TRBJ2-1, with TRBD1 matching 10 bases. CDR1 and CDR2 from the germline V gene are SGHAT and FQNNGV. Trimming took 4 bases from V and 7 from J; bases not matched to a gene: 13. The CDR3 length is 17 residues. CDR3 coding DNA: TGTGCCAGCAGCTCTCCAACCGGGACAGGGGTAAAGAATGAGCAGTTCTTC. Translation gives CASSSPTGTGVKNEQFF.

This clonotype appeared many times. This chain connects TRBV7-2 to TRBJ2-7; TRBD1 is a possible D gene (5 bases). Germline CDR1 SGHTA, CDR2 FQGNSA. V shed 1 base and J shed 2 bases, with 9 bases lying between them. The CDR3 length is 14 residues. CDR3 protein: CASSLELQAYEQYF. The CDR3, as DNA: TGTGCCAGCAGCTTAGAATTACAGGCCTACGAGCAGTACTTC.

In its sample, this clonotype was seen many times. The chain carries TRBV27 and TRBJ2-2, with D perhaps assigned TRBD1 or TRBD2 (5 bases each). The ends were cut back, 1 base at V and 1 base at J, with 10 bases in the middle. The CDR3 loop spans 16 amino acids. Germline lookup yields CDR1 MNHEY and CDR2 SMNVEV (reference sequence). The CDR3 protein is CASSLYGTVNTGELFF. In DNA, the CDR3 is TGTGCCAGCAGTTTATATGGGACGGTGAACACCGGGGAGCTGTTTTTT.

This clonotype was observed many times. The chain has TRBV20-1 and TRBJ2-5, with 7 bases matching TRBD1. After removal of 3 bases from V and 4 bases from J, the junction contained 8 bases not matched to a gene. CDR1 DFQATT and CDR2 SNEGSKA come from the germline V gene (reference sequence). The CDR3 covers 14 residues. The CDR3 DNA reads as TGCAGTGCTAGTTCCCCGAGGGGGCGAGAGACCCAGTACTTC. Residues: CSASSPRGRETQYF.

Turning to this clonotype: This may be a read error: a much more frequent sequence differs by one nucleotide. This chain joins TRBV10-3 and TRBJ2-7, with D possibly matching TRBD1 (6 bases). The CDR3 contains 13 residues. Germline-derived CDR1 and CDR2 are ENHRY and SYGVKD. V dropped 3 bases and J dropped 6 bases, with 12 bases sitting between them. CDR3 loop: CAISDGQLGEQYF. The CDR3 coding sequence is TGTGCCATCAGTGACGGACAGCTGGGCGAGCAGTACTTC.

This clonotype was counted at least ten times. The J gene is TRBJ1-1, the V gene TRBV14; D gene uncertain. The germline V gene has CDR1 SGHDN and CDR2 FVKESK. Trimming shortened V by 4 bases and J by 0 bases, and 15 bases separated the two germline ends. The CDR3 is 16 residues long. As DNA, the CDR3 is TGTGCCAGCAGCCGCCTTTCAGGAAACATGAACACTGAAGCTTTCTTT. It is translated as CASSRLSGNMNTEAFF.

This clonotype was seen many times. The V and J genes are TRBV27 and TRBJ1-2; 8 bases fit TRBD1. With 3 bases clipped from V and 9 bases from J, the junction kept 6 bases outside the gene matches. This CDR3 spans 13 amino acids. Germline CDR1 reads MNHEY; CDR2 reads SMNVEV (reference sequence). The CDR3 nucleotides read TGTGCCAGCAGTTTTGGACAGGGCCTACGCTACACCTTC. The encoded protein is CASSFGQGLRYTF.

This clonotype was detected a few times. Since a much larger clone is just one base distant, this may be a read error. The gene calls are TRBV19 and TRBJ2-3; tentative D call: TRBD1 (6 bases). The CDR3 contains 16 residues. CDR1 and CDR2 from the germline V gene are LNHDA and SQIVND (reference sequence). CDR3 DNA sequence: TGTGCCAGTAGAGGAACAGGGTTAAGGGGCACAGGTACGCAGTATTTT. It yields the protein CASRGTGLRGTGTQYF.

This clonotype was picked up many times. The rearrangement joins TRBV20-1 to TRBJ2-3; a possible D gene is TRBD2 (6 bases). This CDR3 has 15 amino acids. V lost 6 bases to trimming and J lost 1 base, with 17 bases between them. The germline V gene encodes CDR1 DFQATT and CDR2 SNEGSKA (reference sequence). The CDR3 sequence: CSACDASERTDTQYF. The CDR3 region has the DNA TGCAGTGCCTGCGACGCTAGCGAACGCACAGATACGCAGTATTTT.

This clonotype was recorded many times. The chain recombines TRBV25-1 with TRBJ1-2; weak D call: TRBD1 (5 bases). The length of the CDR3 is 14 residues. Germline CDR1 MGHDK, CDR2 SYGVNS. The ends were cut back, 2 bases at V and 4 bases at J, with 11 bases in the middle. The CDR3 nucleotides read TGTGCCAGCAGTGAACAGGGAAGGCCCTATGGCTACACCTTC. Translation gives CASSEQGRPYGYTF.

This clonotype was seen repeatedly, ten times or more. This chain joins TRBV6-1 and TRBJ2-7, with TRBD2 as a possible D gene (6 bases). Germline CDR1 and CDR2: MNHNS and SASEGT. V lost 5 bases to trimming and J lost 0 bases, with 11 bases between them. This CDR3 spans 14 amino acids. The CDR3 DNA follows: TGTGCCAGCAGTACCTTCGGGGGCTCCTACGAGCAGTACTTC. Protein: CASSTFGGSYEQYF.

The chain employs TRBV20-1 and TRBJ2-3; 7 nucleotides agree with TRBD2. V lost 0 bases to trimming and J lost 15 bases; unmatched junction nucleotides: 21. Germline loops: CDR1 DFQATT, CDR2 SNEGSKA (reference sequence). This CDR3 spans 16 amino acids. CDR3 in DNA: TGCAGTGCTAGAGATCCCAGCGGGGCTAGCACAGATACTCATTATTTT. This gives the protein CSARDPSGASTDTHYF.

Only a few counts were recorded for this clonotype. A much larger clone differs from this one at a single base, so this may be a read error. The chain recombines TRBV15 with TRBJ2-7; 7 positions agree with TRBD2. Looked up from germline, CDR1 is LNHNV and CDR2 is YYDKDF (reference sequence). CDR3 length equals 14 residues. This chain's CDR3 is CAASRETSAYEQYF. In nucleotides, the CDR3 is TGTGCCGCCAGCAGAGAAACTAGCGCCTACGAGCAGTACTTC. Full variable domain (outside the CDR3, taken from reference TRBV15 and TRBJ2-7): DAMVIQNPRYQVTQFGKPVTLSCSQTLNHNVMYWYQQKSSQAPKLLFHYYDKDFNNEADTPDNFQSRRPNTSFCFLDIRSPGLGDTAMYLCAASRETSAYEQYFGPGTRLTVT.

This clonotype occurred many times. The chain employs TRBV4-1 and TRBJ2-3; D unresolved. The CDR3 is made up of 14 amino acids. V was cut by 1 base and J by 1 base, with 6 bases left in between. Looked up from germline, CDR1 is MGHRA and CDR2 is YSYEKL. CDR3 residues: CASSQVPGTDTQYF. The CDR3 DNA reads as TGCGCCAGCAGCCAAGTTCCAGGCACAGATACGCAGTATTTT.

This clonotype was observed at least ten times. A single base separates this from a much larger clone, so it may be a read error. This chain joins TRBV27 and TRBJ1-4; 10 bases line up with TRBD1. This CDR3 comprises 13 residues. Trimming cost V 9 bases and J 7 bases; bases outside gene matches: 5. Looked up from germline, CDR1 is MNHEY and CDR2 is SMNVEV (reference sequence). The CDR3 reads CASEGQGSEKLFF. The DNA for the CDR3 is TGTGCCAGTGAGGGACAGGGGAGTGAAAAACTGTTTTTT.

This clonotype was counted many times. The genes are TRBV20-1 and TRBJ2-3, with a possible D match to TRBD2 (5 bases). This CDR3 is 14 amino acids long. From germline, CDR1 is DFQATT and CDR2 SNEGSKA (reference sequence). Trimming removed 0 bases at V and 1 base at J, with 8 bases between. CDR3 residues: CSARDTRGTDTQYF. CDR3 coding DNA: TGCAGTGCTAGAGATACGAGGGGCACAGATACGCAGTATTTT.

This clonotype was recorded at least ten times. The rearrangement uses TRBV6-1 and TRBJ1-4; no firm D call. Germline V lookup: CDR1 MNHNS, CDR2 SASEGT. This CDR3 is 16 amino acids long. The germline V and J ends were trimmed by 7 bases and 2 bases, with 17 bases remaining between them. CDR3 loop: CASTLQPPGTNEKLFF. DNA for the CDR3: TGTGCCAGCACCCTCCAACCCCCTGGGACTAATGAAAAACTGTTTTTT.

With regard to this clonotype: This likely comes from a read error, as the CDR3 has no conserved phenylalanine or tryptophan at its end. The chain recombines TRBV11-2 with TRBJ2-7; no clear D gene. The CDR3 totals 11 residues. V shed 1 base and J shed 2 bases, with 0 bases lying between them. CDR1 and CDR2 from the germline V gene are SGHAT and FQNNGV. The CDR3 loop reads CASSLAYEQYL. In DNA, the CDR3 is TGTGCCAGCAGCTTAGCCTACGAGCAGTACCTC.

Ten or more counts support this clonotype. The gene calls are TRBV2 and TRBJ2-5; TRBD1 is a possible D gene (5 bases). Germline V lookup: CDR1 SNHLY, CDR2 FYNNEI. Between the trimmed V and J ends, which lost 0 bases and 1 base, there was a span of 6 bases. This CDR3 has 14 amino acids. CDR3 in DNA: TGTGCCAGCAGTGAAGCCCAGGGCCAAGAGACCCAGTACTTC. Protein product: CASSEAQGQETQYF.

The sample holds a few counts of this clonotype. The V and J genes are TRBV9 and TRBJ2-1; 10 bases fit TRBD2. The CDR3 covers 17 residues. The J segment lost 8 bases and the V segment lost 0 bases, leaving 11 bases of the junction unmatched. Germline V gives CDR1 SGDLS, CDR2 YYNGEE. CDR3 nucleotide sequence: TGTGCCAGCAGCGTAGGGGCCAGCGGGGGGGCCAGGGATGAGCAGTTCTTC. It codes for CASSVGASGGARDEQFF.